These T cell receptor beta chains were read from a single sample in a study of neurological immune-mediated disorders. TCRdb processed the 5' RACE reads anew with MiXCR; each CDR3 protein has one entry. The sample yields about 80,000 distinct CDR3 sequences, 3.5% to 4.5% seen once. The specimen was PBMCs. The receptor source for this set is a woman aged 60-75 years with multiple sclerosis. CDR3s include the opening cysteine and the closing phenylalanine or tryptophan. Each record gives: D gene, clone size, V gene, J gene, CDR3 protein, CDR3 DNA. The D gene is left open where the match is weak. The size field is filled for only some rows; it gives once, few, many or a size class.

D: TRBD1
size: many
V: TRBV5-1
J: TRBJ2-2
CDR3: CASSLAGQGTGELFF
DNA: TGCGCCAGCAGCTTGGCCGGACAGGGGACCGGGGAGCTGTTTTTT

D: .
size: many
V: TRBV20-1
J: TRBJ2-1
CDR3: CSARDDNGYNEQFF
DNA: TGCAGTGCTAGAGATGATAACGGCTACAATGAGCAGTTCTTC

D: .
size: many
V: TRBV29-1
J: TRBJ1-1
CDR3: CSVPSGTTNTEAFF
DNA: TGCAGCGTTCCATCGGGGACAACCAACACTGAAGCTTTCTTT

D: TRBD1
size: many
V: TRBV25-1
J: TRBJ2-1
CDR3: CASSEQTGPNEQFF
DNA: TGTGCCAGCAGTGAGCAGACAGGGCCCAATGAGCAGTTCTTC

D: .
size: medium-sized
V: TRBV5-1
J: TRBJ1-2
CDR3: CASSNYAVYGYTF
DNA: TGCGCCAGCAGCAATTACGCAGTCTATGGCTACACCTTC

D: TRBD2
size: .
V: TRBV10-3
J: TRBJ2-3
CDR3: CVIRRTSGGGTDTQYF
DNA: TGTGTCATCAGGAGGACTAGCGGGGGGGGCACAGATACGCAGTATTTT

D: .
size: many
V: TRBV7-2
J: TRBJ2-5
CDR3: CASSYDETQYF
DNA: TGTGCCAGCAGCTACGACGAGACCCAGTACTTC

D: .
size: few
V: TRBV11-2
J: TRBJ1-2
CDR3: CASSPQGLNNYGYTF
DNA: TGTGCCAGCAGCCCCCAAGGGCTAAACAACTATGGCTACACCTTC

D: .
size: many
V: TRBV4-1
J: TRBJ1-4
CDR3: CASSQVTAKVSATNEKLFF
DNA: TGCGCCAGCAGCCAAGTAACAGCAAAAGTGTCGGCAACTAATGAAAAACTGTTTTTT

D: TRBD1
size: many
V: TRBV5-6
J: TRBJ2-7
CDR3: CASSIQGQGPYEQYF
DNA: TGTGCCAGCAGCATTCAGGGACAGGGTCCCTACGAGCAGTACTTC

D: .
size: .
V: TRBV19
J: TRBJ1-1
CDR3: CASSPAGTSNTEAFF
DNA: TGTGCCAGTAGCCCAGCCGGGACATCGAACACTGAAGCTTTCTTT

D: .
size: many
V: TRBV18
J: TRBJ1-2
CDR3: CASSEQGIDYGYTF
DNA: TGTGCCAGCTCAGAACAGGGTATCGACTATGGCTACACCTTC

D: TRBD1
size: many
V: TRBV7-9
J: TRBJ1-5
CDR3: CASSKGQLSNQPQHF
DNA: TGTGCCAGCAGCAAGGGACAGCTCTCAAATCAGCCCCAGCATTTT

D: .
size: many
V: TRBV6-5
J: TRBJ2-1
CDR3: CASSYSNLYDEQFF
DNA: TGTGCCAGCAGTTACTCGAATCTGTACGATGAGCAGTTCTTC

D: TRBD1
size: many
V: TRBV10-3
J: TRBJ1-4
CDR3: CAISDAGTGDEKLFF
DNA: TGTGCCATCAGTGACGCCGGGACAGGGGACGAAAAACTGTTTTTT

D: TRBD2
size: few
V: TRBV7-6
J: TRBJ2-2
CDR3: CASRLSRGGGGTGELFF
DNA: TGTGCCAGCAGGTTGAGTCGGGGCGGGGGGGGCACCGGGGAGCTGTTTTTT

D: TRBD1
size: many
V: TRBV2
J: TRBJ2-2
CDR3: CASRGTGHTGELFF
DNA: TGTGCCAGCCGCGGGACAGGGCACACCGGGGAGCTGTTTTTT

D: TRBD2
size: many
V: TRBV5-1
J: TRBJ2-3
CDR3: CASSLRGVRADTQYF
DNA: TGCGCCAGCAGCTTACGGGGGGTACGGGCAGATACGCAGTATTTT

D: .
size: many
V: TRBV11-3
J: TRBJ2-2
CDR3: CASSLIRGRELFF
DNA: TGTGCCAGCAGCCTCATCAGGGGCCGGGAGCTGTTTTTT

D: .
size: many
V: TRBV7-2
J: TRBJ1-2
CDR3: CASSSQLNYGYTF
DNA: TGTGCCAGCAGCTCACAACTAAACTATGGCTACACCTTC

D: .
size: many
V: TRBV7-9
J: TRBJ2-7
CDR3: CASTVSRETYEQYF
DNA: TGTGCCAGCACGGTCAGCAGGGAGACGTACGAGCAGTACTTC

D: TRBD1
size: many
V: TRBV11-2
J: TRBJ2-5
CDR3: CASSLGPPGGSGGTQYF
DNA: TGTGCCAGCAGCTTAGGGCCCCCAGGGGGCTCCGGGGGGACCCAGTACTTC

D: .
size: many
V: TRBV20-1
J: TRBJ2-2
CDR3: CSARSLAGNTGELFF
DNA: TGCAGTGCTAGATCCCTAGCTGGGAACACCGGGGAGCTGTTTTTT

D: .
size: many
V: TRBV6-6
J: TRBJ2-1
CDR3: CASSYRGLTDEQFF
DNA: TGTGCCAGCAGTTATAGAGGACTCACCGATGAGCAGTTCTTC

D: TRBD1
size: many
V: TRBV15
J: TRBJ2-1
CDR3: CATNDRQGMVDEQFF
DNA: TGTGCCACCAACGATAGACAGGGTATGGTGGATGAGCAGTTCTTC

D: .
size: many
V: TRBV3-1
J: TRBJ1-3
CDR3: CASSPRGGGNTIYF
DNA: TGTGCCAGCAGCCCGCGGGGCGGTGGAAACACCATATATTTT